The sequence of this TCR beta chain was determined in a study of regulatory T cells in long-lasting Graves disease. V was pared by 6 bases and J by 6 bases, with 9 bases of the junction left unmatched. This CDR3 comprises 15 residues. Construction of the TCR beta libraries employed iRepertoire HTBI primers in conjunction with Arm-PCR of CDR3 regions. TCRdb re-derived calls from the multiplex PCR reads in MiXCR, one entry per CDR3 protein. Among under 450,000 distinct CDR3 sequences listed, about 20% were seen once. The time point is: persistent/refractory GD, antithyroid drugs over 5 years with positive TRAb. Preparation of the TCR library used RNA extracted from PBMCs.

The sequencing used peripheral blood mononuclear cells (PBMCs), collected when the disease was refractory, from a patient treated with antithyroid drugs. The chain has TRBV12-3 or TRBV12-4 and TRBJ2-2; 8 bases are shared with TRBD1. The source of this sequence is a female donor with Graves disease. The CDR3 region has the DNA TGTGCCAGCAGCAGCAGGGGGCCTGCGGCCGGGGAGCTGTTTTTT. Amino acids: CASSSRGPAAGELFF.